This TCR beta chain emerged from a study of CXCR3-negative and CXCR3-positive naive CD8 T cells. Study-level findings and limits: Relative to CXCR3-negative naive cells, CXCR3-positive naive cells had more hydrophobic TRB CDR3s.

Libraries of TRB cDNA were made by 5' RACE and carried UMIs. TCRdb reprocessed the 5' RACE reads, keeping one entry per CDR3 protein, no DNA. This table lists about 98,000 distinct CDR3 sequences. With respect to this clonotype: The antigen remains unidentified.

This sequence originates from a human donor in good health. Some clones in this sample may be carry-over from other donors' samples. The sample consisted of naive CXCR3+ CD8+ T cells from blood. The subset is: CD45RO-CCR7+CD27+CD95- naive CD8+ T cells expressing CXCR3 (TNR3+).

The CDR3 region is CASSLQISGANVLTF. The chain employs TRBV6-5 and TRBJ2-6. Germline loops: CDR1 MNHEY, CDR2 SVGAGI. The CDR3 has 15 residues.